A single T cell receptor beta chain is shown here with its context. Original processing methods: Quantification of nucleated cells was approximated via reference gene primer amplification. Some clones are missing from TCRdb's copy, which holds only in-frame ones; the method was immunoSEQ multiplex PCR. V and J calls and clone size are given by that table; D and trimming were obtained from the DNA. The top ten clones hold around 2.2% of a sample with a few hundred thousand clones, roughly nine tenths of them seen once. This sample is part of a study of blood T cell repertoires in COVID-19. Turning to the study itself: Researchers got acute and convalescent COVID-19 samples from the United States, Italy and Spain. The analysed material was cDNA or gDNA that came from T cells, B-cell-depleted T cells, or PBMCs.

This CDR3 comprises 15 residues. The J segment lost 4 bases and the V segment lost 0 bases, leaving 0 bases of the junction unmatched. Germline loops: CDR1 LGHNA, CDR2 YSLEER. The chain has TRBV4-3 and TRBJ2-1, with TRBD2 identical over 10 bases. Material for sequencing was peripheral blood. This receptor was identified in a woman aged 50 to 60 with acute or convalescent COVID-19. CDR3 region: CASSQEAGGYNEQFF. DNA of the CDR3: TGCGCCAGCAGCCAAGAAGCGGGAGGGTACAATGAGCAGTTCTTC.